Listed here are 20 T cell receptor beta chains from one sample, sequenced in a study of blood T cells in healthy people across ages. Alongside a J-beta primer mix, a sample-barcoded 5' primer served in a second PCR lasting about 6 to 11 cycles. TCRdb used MiXCR to reprocess the 5' RACE reads, holding one entry per CDR3 protein. This table holds approximately 800,000 distinct CDR3 sequences, about 37% found once. The sequenced sample consisted of blood. These receptors all stem from a young man in good health.

V is TRBV9 and J is TRBJ1-2; D call uncertain. The CDR3 totals 15 residues. Germline CDR1 reads SGDLS; CDR2 reads YYNGEE. V lost 4 bases, J lost 7 bases, and 20 bases lay in between. The CDR3 is CASSLQETARVGYTF. The CDR3 nucleotides read TGTGCCAGCAGCCTCCAGGAAACGGCTCGAGTTGGCTACACCTTC.

In its sample, this clonotype was seen many times. This sequence joins TRBV27 and TRBJ2-7; no definite D call. This CDR3 is built from 13 residues. Germline CDR1 is MNHEY and CDR2 is SMNVEV (reference sequence). Trimming took off 1 base at V and 0 bases at J, with 4 bases between the two ends. In DNA, the CDR3 is TGTGCCAGCAGTTTATATGGCTCCTACGAGCAGTACTTC. It yields the protein CASSLYGSYEQYF.

V usage is TRBV7-9 and J usage is TRBJ2-5; D is perhaps TRBD2 (7 bases). Between the trimmed V and J ends, which lost 2 bases and 1 base, there was a span of 11 bases. Germline V lookup: CDR1 SEHNR, CDR2 FQNEAQ (reference sequence). This CDR3 region has 15 residues. The CDR3 region is CASSLRRGPQETQYF. DNA for the CDR3: TGTGCCAGCAGCTTAAGGCGGGGGCCCCAAGAGACCCAGTACTTC. Filled out from reference TRBV7-9 and TRBJ2-5, the complete variable domain reads DTGVSQNPRHKITKRGQNVTFRCDPISEHNRLYWYRQTLGQGPEFLTYFQNEAQLEKSRLLSDRFSAERPKGSFSTLEIQRTEQGDSAMYLCASSLRRGPQETQYFGPGTRLLVL.

This clonotype was detected many times. The rearrangement links TRBV7-8 to TRBJ1-4, with D unresolved. V shed 1 base and J shed 5 bases, with 11 bases lying between them. Per the germline V gene, CDR1 is SGHVS and CDR2 is FQNEAQ. The CDR3 loop spans 15 amino acids. The CDR3 reads CASSLGRSLNEKLFF. CDR3 nucleotides: TGTGCCAGCAGCTTAGGGCGCAGCCTGAATGAAAAACTGTTTTTT.

Turning to this clonotype: This may be a read error: a much more frequent sequence differs by one nucleotide. The chain couples TRBV25-1 to TRBJ1-2; possible D gene TRBD1, 5 bases. Germline V gene data show CDR1 as MGHDK and CDR2 as SYGVNS. The CDR3 loop spans 14 amino acids. Here the CDR3 reads CASGERGRAGGYTF. In DNA form, the CDR3 reads TGTGCCAGCGGTGAACGCGGCAGGGCGGGTGGCTACACCTTC.

The rearrangement links TRBV28 to TRBJ2-2; D unclear. V shed 8 bases and J shed 3 bases, with 13 bases lying between them. Germline V gene data show CDR1 as MDHEN and CDR2 as SYDVKM. The CDR3 spans 14 residues. The CDR3 reads CASQSSLDTGELFF. CDR3 nucleotide sequence: TGTGCCAGCCAGTCCAGCTTGGACACCGGGGAGCTGTTTTTT.

A single count supports this clonotype. The rearrangement uses TRBV27 and TRBJ2-1, with D possibly being TRBD2 (6 bases). Germline V gene sequence: CDR1 MNHEY, CDR2 SMNVEV (reference sequence). The CDR3 totals 14 residues. Trimming pared 8 bases from V and 10 bases from J, leaving 21 bases between. The CDR3 reads CASSGLPDSWEQFF. The CDR3 nucleotides are TGTGCCAGCTCGGGACTCCCGGATTCATGGGAGCAGTTCTTC.

Notes on this clonotype: One junction end does not reproduce the germline sequence, and a read error may be involved. V is TRBV12-3 or TRBV12-4 and J is TRBJ1-2, with D hard to call. There are 13 residues in the CDR3. The CDR3 protein is CASSKEEWYGYTF. The CDR3 DNA reads TGTGCTAGCAGTAAGGAGGAATGGTATGGCTACACCTTC.

The V call is TRBV28, the J call TRBJ1-2, with D maybe TRBD1 (5 bases). Trimming pared 5 bases from V and 8 bases from J, leaving 12 bases between. The CDR3 extends over 12 amino acids. Per germline, CDR1 MDHEN and CDR2 SYDVKM. The DNA of the CDR3 is TGTGCCAGCAGTCTCAAGGGGTACGGCTACACCTTC. It codes for CASSLKGYGYTF.

This clonotype occurred a few times. V and J are TRBV5-1 and TRBJ2-1; D is undetermined. Germline CDR1 SGHRS, CDR2 YFSETQ. The CDR3 is made up of 14 amino acids. The germline V and J ends were trimmed by 1 base and 6 bases, with 11 bases remaining between them. CDR3 sequence (DNA): TGCGCCAGCAGCTTGAGATGGACGGGCAATGAGCAGTTCTTC. Translating it yields CASSLRWTGNEQFF.

V is TRBV20-1 and J is TRBJ1-5; D is ambiguous. This CDR3 is built from 12 residues. Germline CDR1 is DFQATT and CDR2 is SNEGSKA (reference sequence). V was clipped by 3 bases and J by 8 bases, with 11 bases between them. The CDR3 reads CSASALLKPQHF. The CDR3 DNA reads as TGCAGTGCTAGTGCCCTTCTTAAGCCCCAGCATTTT.

This clonotype came up many times. The rearrangement links TRBV12-3 or TRBV12-4 to TRBJ1-5, with no clear D. CDR3 length equals 12 residues. Trimming pared 6 bases from V and 9 bases from J, leaving 12 bases between. CDR3 bases: TGTGCCAGCAGCCGTGACCCGCCGCCCCAGCATTTT. Translated: CASSRDPPPQHF.

V usage is TRBV3-1 and J usage is TRBJ2-2; D is possibly TRBD2 (6 bases). Trimming stripped 1 base from V and 6 bases from J, with 12 bases between. Germline V gene data show CDR1 as LGHDT and CDR2 as YNNKEL (reference sequence). The length of the CDR3 is 15 residues. CDR3 DNA: TGTGCCAGCAGCCAAGGTTCGGGGGTAGCCGGGGAGCTGTTTTTT. Encoded protein: CASSQGSGVAGELFF.

A few counts support this clonotype. The rearrangement joins TRBV5-1 to TRBJ2-3; D gene ambiguous. This CDR3 spans 13 amino acids. In germline, CDR1 is SGHRS, CDR2 YFSETQ. V dropped 0 bases and J dropped 5 bases, with 7 bases sitting between them. The CDR3 DNA is TGCGCCAGCAGCTTGGCCGAGATAGATACGCAGTATTTT. Its translation is CASSLAEIDTQYF. Drawing the rest from reference TRBV5-1 and TRBJ2-3, the complete variable domain is KAGVTQTPRYLIKTRGQQVTLSCSPISGHRSVSWYQQTPGQGLQFLFEYFSETQRNKGNFPGRFSGRQFSNSRSEMNVSTLELGDSALYLCASSLAEIDTQYFGPGTRLTVL.

This clonotype was seen a handful of times. The gene calls are TRBV19 and TRBJ1-5; D is unresolved. V dropped 3 bases and J dropped 4 bases, with 13 bases sitting between them. The CDR3 is made up of 15 amino acids. The germline gives CDR1 LNHDA, CDR2 SQIVND (reference sequence). The CDR3, as DNA: TGTGCCAGTAGTATTAGGAGTCGTGGGAATCAGCCCCAGCATTTT. Translation gives CASSIRSRGNQPQHF.

This clonotype came up a few times. V and J are TRBV21-1 and TRBJ1-5; the table's D call of TRBD1 was not tested on the DNA. TRBV21-1 is an annotated pseudogene. The CDR3 contains 17 residues. DNA of the CDR3: TGTGCCAGCAGCAAAGTGCCTGAGGACAGGGGCAATCAGCCCCAGCATTTT. Amino acid sequence: CASSKVPEDRGNQPQHF.

This clonotype appeared once. A junction end diverges from the germline sequence, so it may reflect a read error. The chain combines TRBV9 with TRBJ2-3, with 15 positions matching TRBD2. Germline V CDR1 and CDR2: SGDLS, YYNGEE. The CDR3 runs to 17 residues. This CDR3 is CASSTGLAGGPADTRYF. The DNA for the CDR3 is TGTGCCAGCAGCACGGGACTAGCGGGGGGCCCCGCAGATACGCGGTATTTT.

This clonotype was observed at least ten times. This chain uses TRBV20-1 with TRBJ2-1; 7 bases fit TRBD2. The germline V gene encodes CDR1 DFQATT and CDR2 SNEGSKA (reference sequence). V shed 0 bases and J 0 bases; nucleotides not matched to a gene: 2. The CDR3 spans 15 residues. The DNA of the CDR3 is TGCAGTGCTAGAGAGCGGGGGAGCTCCTACAATGAGCAGTTCTTC. This encodes CSARERGSSYNEQFF.

The table lists this clonotype with a few counts. This chain joins TRBV5-1 and TRBJ1-1; 10 bases are shared with TRBD1. The germline CDR1 and CDR2 sequences are SGHRS and YFSETQ. The trim removed 5 bases at V and 4 bases at J, leaving 11 bases unmatched. The CDR3 consists of 16 residues. CDR3 protein: CASSWTGGSALTEAFF. The CDR3 DNA reads as TGCGCCAGCAGTTGGACAGGGGGGAGTGCTCTCACTGAAGCTTTCTTT.

This chain connects TRBV4-3 to TRBJ2-3, with 9 bases identical to TRBD2. The ends lost 1 base at V and 3 bases at J; junction bases unmatched: 8. The CDR3 is 17 residues long. CDR1 and CDR2 (germline): LGHNA, YSLEER. The CDR3: CASSQVPAGGYTDTQYF. The DNA for the CDR3 is TGCGCCAGCAGCCAAGTTCCAGCGGGGGGATATACAGATACGCAGTATTTT.